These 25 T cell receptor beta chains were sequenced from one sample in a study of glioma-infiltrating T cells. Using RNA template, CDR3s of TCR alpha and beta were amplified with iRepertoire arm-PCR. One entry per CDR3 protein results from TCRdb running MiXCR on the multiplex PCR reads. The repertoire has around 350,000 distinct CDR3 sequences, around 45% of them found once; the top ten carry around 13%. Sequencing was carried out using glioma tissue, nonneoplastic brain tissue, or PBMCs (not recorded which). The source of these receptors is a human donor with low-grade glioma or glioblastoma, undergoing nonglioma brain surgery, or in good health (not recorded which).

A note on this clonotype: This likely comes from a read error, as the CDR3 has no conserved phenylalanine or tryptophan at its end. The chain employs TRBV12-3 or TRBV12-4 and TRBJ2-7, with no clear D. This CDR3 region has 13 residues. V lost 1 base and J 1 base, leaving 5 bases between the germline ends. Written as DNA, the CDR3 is TGTGCCAGCAGTTTAGGAAGGTCCTACGAGCAGTACTCC. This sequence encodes CASSLGRSYEQYS.

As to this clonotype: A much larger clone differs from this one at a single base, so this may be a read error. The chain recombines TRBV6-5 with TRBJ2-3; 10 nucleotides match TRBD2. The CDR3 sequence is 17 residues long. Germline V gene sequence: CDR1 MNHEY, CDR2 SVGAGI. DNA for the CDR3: TGTGTCAGCAGTAGAGGGATAGCGGGAGGAGCCACAGATACGCAGTATTTT. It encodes CVSSRGIAGGATDTQYF.

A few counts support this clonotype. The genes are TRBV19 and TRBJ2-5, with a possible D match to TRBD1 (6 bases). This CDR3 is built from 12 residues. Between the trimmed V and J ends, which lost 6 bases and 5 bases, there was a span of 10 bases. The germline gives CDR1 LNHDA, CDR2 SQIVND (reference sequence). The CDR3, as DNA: TGTGCCAGTAGCCGGCAGGGGGAGACCCAGTACTTC. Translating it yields CASSRQGETQYF.

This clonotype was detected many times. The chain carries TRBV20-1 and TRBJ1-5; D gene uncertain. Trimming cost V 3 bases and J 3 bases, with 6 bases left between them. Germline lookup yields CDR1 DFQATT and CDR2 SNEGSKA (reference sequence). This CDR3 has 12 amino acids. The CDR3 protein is CSARASNQPQHF. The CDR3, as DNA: TGCAGTGCTAGGGCTTCCAATCAGCCCCAGCATTTT.

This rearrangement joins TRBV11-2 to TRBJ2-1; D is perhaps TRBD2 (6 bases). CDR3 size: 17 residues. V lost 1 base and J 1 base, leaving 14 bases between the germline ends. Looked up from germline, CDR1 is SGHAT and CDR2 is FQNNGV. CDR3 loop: CASSLGRTSGSYNEQFF. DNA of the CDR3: TGTGCCAGCAGCTTAGGCCGGACAAGCGGGTCCTACAATGAGCAGTTCTTC.

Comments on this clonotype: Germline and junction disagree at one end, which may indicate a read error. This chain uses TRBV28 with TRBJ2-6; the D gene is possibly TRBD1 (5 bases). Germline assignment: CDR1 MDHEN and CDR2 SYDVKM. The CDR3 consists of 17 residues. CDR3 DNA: TGTGCCAGCAGTGAGTTGTCAGGAAACTCTGGGGCCAACGCCCTGACTTTC. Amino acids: CASSELSGNSGANALTF. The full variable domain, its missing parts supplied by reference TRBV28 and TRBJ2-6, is DVKVTQSSRYLVKRTGEKVFLECVQDMDHENMFWYRQDPGLGLRLIYFSYDVKMKEKGDIPEGYSVSREKKERFSLILESASTNQTSMYLCASSELSGNSGANALTFGAGSRLTVL.

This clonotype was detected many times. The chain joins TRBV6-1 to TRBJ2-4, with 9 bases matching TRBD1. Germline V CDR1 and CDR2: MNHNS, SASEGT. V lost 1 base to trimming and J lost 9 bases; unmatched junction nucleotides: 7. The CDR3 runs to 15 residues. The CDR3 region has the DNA TGTGCCAGCAGTGAAGTCGTTGGGACAGGGAGCATTCAGTACTTC. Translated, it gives CASSEVVGTGSIQYF.

The CDR3 DNA reads TGTGCCAGCAGCCGGAGGACAGGGGGTACGGGTCGCACTGAAGCTTTCTTT. Encoded protein: CASSRRTGGTGRTEAFF. V gene TRBV7-2 combines with J gene TRBJ1-1; 10 nucleotides line up with TRBD1. V lost 5 bases to trimming and J lost 4 bases; unmatched junction nucleotides: 13. The CDR3 length is 17 residues. Germline V gene lookup returns CDR1 SGHTA and CDR2 FQGNSA. Together with reference TRBV7-2 and TRBJ1-1, the CDR3 gives the full variable domain: GAGVSQSPSNKVTEKGKDVELRCDPISGHTALYWYRQSLGQGLEFLIYFQGNSAPDKSGLPSDRFSAERTGGSVSTLTIQRTQQEDSAVYLCASSRRTGGTGRTEAFFGQGTRLTVV.

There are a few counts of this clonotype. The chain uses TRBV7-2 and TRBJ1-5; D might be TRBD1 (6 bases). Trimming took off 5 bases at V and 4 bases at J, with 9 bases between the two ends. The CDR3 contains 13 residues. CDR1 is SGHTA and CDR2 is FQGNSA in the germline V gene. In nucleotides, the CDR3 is TGTGCCAGCAGCGGAGACAGGAATCAGCCCCAGCATTTT. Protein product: CASSGDRNQPQHF.

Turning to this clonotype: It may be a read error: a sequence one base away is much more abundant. This CDR3 is CASRHPQGRQYF. The CDR3 DNA reads as TGTGCCAGCAGGCACCCACAGGGTAGGCAGTATTTT. The J gene is TRBJ2-3, the V gene TRBV28, with a weak D call TRBD1 (6 bases). Germline CDR1 MDHEN, CDR2 SYDVKM. V lost 6 bases and J lost 11, with 15 bases in between. The CDR3 totals 12 residues.

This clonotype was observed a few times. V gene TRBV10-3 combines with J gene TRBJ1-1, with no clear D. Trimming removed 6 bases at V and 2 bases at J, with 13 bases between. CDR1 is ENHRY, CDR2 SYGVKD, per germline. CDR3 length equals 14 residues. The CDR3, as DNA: TGTGCCATCAGGCTGGACGGGCAAAACACTGAAGCTTTCTTT. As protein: CAIRLDGQNTEAFF.

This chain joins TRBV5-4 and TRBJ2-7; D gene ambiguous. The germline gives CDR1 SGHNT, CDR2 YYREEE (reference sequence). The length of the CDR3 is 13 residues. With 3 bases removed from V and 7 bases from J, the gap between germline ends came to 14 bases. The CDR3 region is CASSWAMGGEQYF. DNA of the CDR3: TGTGCCAGCAGCTGGGCCATGGGCGGTGAGCAGTACTTC.

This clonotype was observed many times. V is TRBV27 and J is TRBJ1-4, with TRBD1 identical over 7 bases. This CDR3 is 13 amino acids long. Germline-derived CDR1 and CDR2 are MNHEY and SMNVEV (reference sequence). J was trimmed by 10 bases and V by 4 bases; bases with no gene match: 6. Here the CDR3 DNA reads TGTGCCAGCAGTTCAGGGGGACCAGCAAAACTGTTTTTT. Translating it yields CASSSGGPAKLFF.

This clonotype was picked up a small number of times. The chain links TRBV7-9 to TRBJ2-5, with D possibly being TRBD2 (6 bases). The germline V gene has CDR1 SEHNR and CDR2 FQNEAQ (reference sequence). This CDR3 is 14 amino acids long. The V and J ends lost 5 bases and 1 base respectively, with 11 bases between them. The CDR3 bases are TGTGCCAGCAGCCGTGCTAGCGCCCAAGAGACCCAGTACTTC. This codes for CASSRASAQETQYF.

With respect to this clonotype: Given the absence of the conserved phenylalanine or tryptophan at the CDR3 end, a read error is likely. The CDR3 bases are TGTGCCACCCGTCGGACTAGCGGTTCCAATGAGCAGTTCCTC. As protein: CATRRTSGSNEQFL. The V call is TRBV15, the J call TRBJ2-1; 10 bases are shared with TRBD2. Germline loops: CDR1 LNHNV, CDR2 YYDKDF (reference sequence). Losses at the gene ends were 8 bases for V and 6 bases for J; bases not matched to a gene: 7. The CDR3 sequence is 14 residues long.

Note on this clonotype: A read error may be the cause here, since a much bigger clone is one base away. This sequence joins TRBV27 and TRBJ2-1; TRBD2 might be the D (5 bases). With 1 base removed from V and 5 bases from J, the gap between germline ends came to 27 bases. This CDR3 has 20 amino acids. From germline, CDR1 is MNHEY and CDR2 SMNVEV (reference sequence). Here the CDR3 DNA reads TGTGCCAGCAGTTTATTTTCGCCCCCATTAACTAGTACTCTAAACAATGAGCAGTTCTTC. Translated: CASSLFSPPLTSTLNNEQFF.

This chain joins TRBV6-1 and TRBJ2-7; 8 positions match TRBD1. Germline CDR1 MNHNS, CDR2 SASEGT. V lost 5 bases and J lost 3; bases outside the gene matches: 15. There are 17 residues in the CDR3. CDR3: CASSYPRGETGVYEQYF. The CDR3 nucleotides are TGTGCCAGCAGTTACCCGCGGGGAGAGACAGGGGTCTACGAGCAGTACTTC.

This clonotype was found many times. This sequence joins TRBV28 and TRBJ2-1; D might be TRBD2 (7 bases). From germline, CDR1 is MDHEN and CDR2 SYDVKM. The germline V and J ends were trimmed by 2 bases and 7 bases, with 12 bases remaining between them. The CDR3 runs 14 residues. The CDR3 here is CASSLGGGGNEQFF. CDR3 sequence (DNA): TGTGCCAGCAGTTTAGGGGGCGGGGGTAATGAGCAGTTCTTC.

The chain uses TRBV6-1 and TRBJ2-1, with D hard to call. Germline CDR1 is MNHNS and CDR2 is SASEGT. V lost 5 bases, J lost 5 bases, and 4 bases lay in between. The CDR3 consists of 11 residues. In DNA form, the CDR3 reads TGTGCCAGCAGTAATCACAATGAGCAGTTCTTC. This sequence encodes CASSNHNEQFF.

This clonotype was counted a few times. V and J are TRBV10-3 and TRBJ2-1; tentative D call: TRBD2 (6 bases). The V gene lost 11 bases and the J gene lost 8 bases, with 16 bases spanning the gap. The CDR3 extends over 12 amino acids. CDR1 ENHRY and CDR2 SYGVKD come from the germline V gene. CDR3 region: CAVRELGDEQFF. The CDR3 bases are TGTGCCGTCCGGGAGTTGGGGGATGAGCAGTTCTTC.

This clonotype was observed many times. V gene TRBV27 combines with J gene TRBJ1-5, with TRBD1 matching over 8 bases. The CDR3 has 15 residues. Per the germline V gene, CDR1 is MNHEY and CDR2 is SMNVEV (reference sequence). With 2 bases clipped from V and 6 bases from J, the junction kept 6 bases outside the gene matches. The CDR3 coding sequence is TGTGCCAGCAGTTTACAGGGGGCGCGGAGTCAGCCCCAGCATTTT. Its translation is CASSLQGARSQPQHF.

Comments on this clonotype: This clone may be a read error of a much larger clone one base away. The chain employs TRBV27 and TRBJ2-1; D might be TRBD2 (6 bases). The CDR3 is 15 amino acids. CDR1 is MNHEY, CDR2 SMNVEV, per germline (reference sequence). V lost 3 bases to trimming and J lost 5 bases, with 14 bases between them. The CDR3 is CASSFLGSLHNEQFF. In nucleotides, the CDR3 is TGTGCCAGCAGTTTCCTCGGGAGTCTGCACAATGAGCAGTTCTTC.

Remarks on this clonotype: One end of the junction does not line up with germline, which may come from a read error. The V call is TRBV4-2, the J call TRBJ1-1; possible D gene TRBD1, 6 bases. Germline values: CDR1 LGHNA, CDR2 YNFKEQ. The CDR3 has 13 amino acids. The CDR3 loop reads CAAIRRGDTEVFF. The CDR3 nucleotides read TGTGCCGCAATAAGGAGGGGGGACACTGAAGTTTTCTTT.

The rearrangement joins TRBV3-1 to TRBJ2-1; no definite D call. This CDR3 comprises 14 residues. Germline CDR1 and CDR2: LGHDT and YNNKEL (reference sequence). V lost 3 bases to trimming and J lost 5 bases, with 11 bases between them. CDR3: CASSHVDQNNEQFF. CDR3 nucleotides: TGTGCCAGCAGCCACGTTGATCAAAACAATGAGCAGTTCTTC.

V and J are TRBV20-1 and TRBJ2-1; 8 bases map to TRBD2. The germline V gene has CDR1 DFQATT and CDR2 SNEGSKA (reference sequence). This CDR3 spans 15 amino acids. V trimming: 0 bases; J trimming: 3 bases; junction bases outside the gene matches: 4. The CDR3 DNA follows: TGCAGTGCTAGAGATCCGGGACTAGTCTACAATGAGCAGTTCTTC. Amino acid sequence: CSARDPGLVYNEQFF.